This TCR beta chain is from a study of low-dose radiotherapy and immunotherapy resistance in tumors. The wider study: Cohort 1 was given 0.5 Gy per fraction every 2 weeks, for 6.5 Gy total. Patients received cyclophosphamide 200 mg/m2 intravenously every two weeks, the day before radiation-immunotherapy. Aspirin was taken orally by patients at 300 mg daily for four cycles from cycle 1 day 1.

The V gene end was trimmed by 4 bases and the J gene end by 4 bases; junction bases not matched to a gene: 10. The CDR3 consists of 15 residues. Germline CDR1 DFQATT, CDR2 SNEGSKA (reference sequence). The sample holds many counts of this clonotype. The sample's time point: before trial treatment. Along with nivolumab and ipilimumab, donors received aspirin, low-dose cyclophosphamide and low-dose radiotherapy. Both TCRalpha and TCRbeta chains were reverse transcribed with V-gene-specific primers. The PCR that amplified TCRs ran for approximately 20 cycles, relying on a constant-region primer and a V-primer adapter. Each CDR3 protein gets one entry after TCRdb re-called the reads with MiXCR. This sample has 75,000 to 95,000 distinct CDR3 sequences; under 9.5% occur once, and the top ten carry around 0.96%.

This chain uses TRBV20-1 with TRBJ2-1; TRBD2 matches 7 bases. The specimen was PBMCs, collected before treatment. The sequence derives from a male donor with prostate cancer. The CDR3 loop reads CSAKEIGLGYNEQFF. The CDR3 DNA reads TGCAGTGCTAAAGAGATCGGACTAGGGTACAATGAGCAGTTCTTC.